The present entry profiles one T cell receptor beta chain with its context. The antigen is undetermined. PCR primers comprised 60 Vbeta and 13 Jbeta primers. Only in-frame clones appear in the TCRdb table, and some are missing; sequencing was by immunoSEQ multiplex PCR. The table has roughly 190,000 clones, 79% seen once. This sample is drawn from a study of cytomegalovirus exposure and HLA in healthy donors. Findings and limits, study-wide: As a later analysis showed, several of the most significant clusters appeared to be linked to common viral pathogens.

The CDR3 covers 20 residues. Unmatched junction bases numbered 13, after V lost 0 bases and J lost 4 bases. Germline assignment: CDR1 LNHNV and CDR2 YYDKDF (reference sequence). The TCR was taken from a young woman in good health and CMV-seronegative. This sequence joins TRBV15 and TRBJ2-1; 12 bases map to TRBD2. The sequencing sample was made of PBMCs. This chain's CDR3 is CATSRDRLAGVPLAYNEQFF. The CDR3 nucleotides are TGTGCCACCAGCAGAGATCGACTAGCGGGGGTGCCATTGGCATACAATGAGCAGTTCTTC.